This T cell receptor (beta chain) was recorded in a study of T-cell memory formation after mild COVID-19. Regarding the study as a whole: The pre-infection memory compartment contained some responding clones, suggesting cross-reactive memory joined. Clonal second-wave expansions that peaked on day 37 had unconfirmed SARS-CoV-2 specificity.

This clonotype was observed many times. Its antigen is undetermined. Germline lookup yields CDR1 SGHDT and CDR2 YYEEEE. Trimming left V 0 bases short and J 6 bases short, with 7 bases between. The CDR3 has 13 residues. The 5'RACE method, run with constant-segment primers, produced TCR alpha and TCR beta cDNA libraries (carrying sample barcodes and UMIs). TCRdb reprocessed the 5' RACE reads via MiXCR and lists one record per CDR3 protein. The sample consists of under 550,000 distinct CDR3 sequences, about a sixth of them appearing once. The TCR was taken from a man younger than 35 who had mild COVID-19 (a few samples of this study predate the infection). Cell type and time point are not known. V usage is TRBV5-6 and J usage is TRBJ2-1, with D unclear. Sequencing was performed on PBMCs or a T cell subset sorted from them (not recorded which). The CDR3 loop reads CASSLDSPNEQFF. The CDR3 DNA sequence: TGTGCCAGCAGCTTGGACAGTCCCAATGAGCAGTTCTTC.